The 3 T cell receptor beta chains below were found in one sample sequenced in a study of shared clonotypes between healthy human individuals. TCRdb's table, derived via immunoSEQ multiplex PCR, lists solely in-frame clones and lacks some. The sample records millions of clones, 85% to 95% being singletons. Specimen: naive CD4+ T cells sorted from blood. The subset: CD45RA+ positively selected. These receptor sequences come from a man between 18 and 29 years old in good health.

The genes are TRBV6-1 and TRBJ2-3; 9 bases align to TRBD2. Germline assignment: CDR1 MNHNS and CDR2 SASEGT. The CDR3 is 14 amino acids. The junction had 7 bases not matched to a gene; V was cut back by 6 bases and J by 6 bases. The CDR3: CASRTGTSSDTQYF. The CDR3 DNA reads as TGTGCCAGCAGGACCGGGACTAGCAGCGATACGCAGTATTTT.

Of note for this clone: The sample holds other DNA sequences that translate to the same CDR3. V usage is TRBV6-5 and J usage is TRBJ1-4; no clear D. Germline loops: CDR1 MNHEY, CDR2 SVGAGI. This CDR3 spans 14 amino acids. Between the trimmed V and J ends, which lost 6 bases and 0 bases, there was a span of 8 bases. This CDR3 is CASSKTATNEKLFF. The CDR3 region has the DNA TGTGCCAGCAGCAAGACTGCAACTAATGAAAAACTGTTTTTT.

This chain uses TRBV28 with TRBJ1-1, with D perhaps matching TRBD1 (5 bases). The V end lost 9 bases, the J end lost 6 bases, and 17 bases lay between the germline ends. Germline V gene sequence: CDR1 MDHEN, CDR2 SYDVKM. The CDR3 totals 13 residues. CDR3 protein: CASHQGAQAEAFF. CDR3 coding DNA: TGTGCCAGTCACCAGGGTGCCCAGGCTGAAGCTTTCTTT. Filled out from reference TRBV28 and TRBJ1-1, the complete variable domain reads DVKVTQSSRYLVKRTGEKVFLECVQDMDHENMFWYRQDPGLGLRLIYFSYDVKMKEKGDIPEGYSVSREKKERFSLILESASTNQTSMYLCASHQGAQAEAFFGQGTRLTVV.